Below are 31 T cell receptor beta chains sequenced from a single sample in a study of shared clonotypes between healthy human individuals. TCRdb's copy holds only in-frame clones and misses some; the assay was immunoSEQ multiplex PCR. The sample has nearly 1 million clones; approximately 76% are singletons. The specimen was memory CD4+ T cells sorted from blood. The subset is: CD45RA-negative fraction. All receptors derive from a man between 18 and 35 years old in good health.

This rearrangement joins TRBV6-1 to TRBJ2-5; 13 nucleotides match TRBD2. The germline V gene encodes CDR1 MNHNS and CDR2 SASEGT. This CDR3 has 15 amino acids. J was trimmed by 4 bases and V by 6 bases; bases with no gene match: 5. The CDR3 region has the DNA TGTGCCAGCAGGGAACTAGCGGGAGGGCCAGAGACCCAGTACTTC. Translating gives CASRELAGGPETQYF.

This chain joins TRBV7-2 and TRBJ2-3; D is unresolved. V was pared by 5 bases and J by 5 bases, with 8 bases between. Germline CDR1 SGHTA, CDR2 FQGNSA. The CDR3 loop spans 12 amino acids. Written as DNA, the CDR3 is TGTGCCAGCAGCCGGTTCGAAGATACGCAGTATTTT. Translated: CASSRFEDTQYF.

V gene TRBV18 combines with J gene TRBJ1-2; 12 bases map to TRBD1. Germline V CDR1 and CDR2: KGHSH, LQKENI. This CDR3 is 17 amino acids long. J lost 6 bases, V lost 6 bases, and 14 bases had no gene match. CDR3 nucleotide sequence: TGTGCCAGCTCCCCAAGGCTCGGGACAGGGGGCGGCGATGGCTACACCTTC. It encodes CASSPRLGTGGGDGYTF.

This chain connects TRBV10-3 to TRBJ2-1, with 9 nucleotides matching TRBD2. Germline-derived CDR1 and CDR2 are ENHRY and SYGVKD. Trimming cost V 5 bases and J 3 bases; bases outside gene matches: 14. CDR3 length: 18 residues. The CDR3 bases are TGTGCCATCAGTCCCATAGCGGGGGAGCACCGAAACTACAATGAGCAGTTCTTC. Protein sequence: CAISPIAGEHRNYNEQFF.

The chain recombines TRBV27 with TRBJ1-3; D gene ambiguous. CDR1 MNHEY and CDR2 SMNVEV come from the germline V gene (reference sequence). Trimming pared 8 bases from V and 0 bases from J, leaving 11 bases between. This CDR3 has 14 residues. The CDR3 reads CASSLESSGNTIYF. CDR3 sequence (DNA): TGTGCCAGCTCCCTGGAGTCCTCTGGAAACACCATATATTTT.

This chain connects TRBV15 to TRBJ1-6; D call uncertain. Germline V CDR1 and CDR2: LNHNV, YYDKDF (reference sequence). With 3 bases removed from V and 7 bases from J, the gap between germline ends came to 10 bases. The CDR3 spans 14 residues. The CDR3 DNA reads as TGTGCCACCAGCAGTACAGCTACCAATTCACCCCTCCACTTT. Encoded protein: CATSSTATNSPLHF.

CDR3 in DNA: TGCGCCAGCAGCTTGACAGGGGGCTTTGATGGCTACACCTTC. This codes for CASSLTGGFDGYTF. The chain combines TRBV5-1 with TRBJ1-2; TRBD1 agrees at 9 bases. The germline CDR1 and CDR2 sequences are SGHRS and YFSETQ. Trimming at V came to 1 base and at J to 6 bases, leaving 4 bases not matched to a gene. The CDR3 has 14 amino acids.

The chain is built from TRBV7-2 and TRBJ1-1; a weak D match, TRBD1 (5 bases). Germline V lookup: CDR1 SGHTA, CDR2 FQGNSA. CDR3 size: 14 residues. V was cut by 1 base and J by 5 bases, with 11 bases left in between. This chain's CDR3 is CASSLEQGGTEAFF. In DNA, the CDR3 is TGTGCCAGCAGCTTAGAGCAGGGTGGAACTGAAGCTTTCTTT.

The CDR3 region has the DNA TGTGCCAGCAGGGAGACGGCCTCGAAACTGTTTTTT. It yields the protein CASRETASKLFF. The J gene is TRBJ1-4, the V gene TRBV2; D not resolved. Trimming left V 6 bases short and J 11 bases short, with 13 bases between. Germline loops: CDR1 SNHLY, CDR2 FYNNEI. The CDR3 is 12 amino acids.

The V call is TRBV7-9, the J call TRBJ1-6, with D unclear. The V and J ends lost 2 bases and 12 bases respectively, with 11 bases between them. CDR3 length: 13 amino acids. CDR1 and CDR2 (germline): SEHNR, FQNEAQ (reference sequence). CDR3 coding DNA: TGTGCCAGCAGCTTAAGGAATTGGGAACCCCTCCACTTT. This codes for CASSLRNWEPLHF.

The table lists this clone with a count of one. The gene calls are TRBV7-2 and TRBJ2-7; tentatively, D is TRBD1 or TRBD2 (7 bases each). Between the trimmed V and J ends, which lost 5 bases and 0 bases, there was a span of 17 bases. The CDR3 length is 16 residues. Germline CDR1 SGHTA, CDR2 FQGNSA. CDR3 sequence (DNA): TGTGCCAGCAGCCCCAGGGGGGGCGTCGGCTCCTACGAGCAGTACTTC. It codes for CASSPRGGVGSYEQYF. The full variable domain, in which reference TRBV7-2 and TRBJ2-7 provide the parts outside the CDR3, is GAGVSQSPSNKVTEKGKDVELRCDPISGHTALYWYRQSLGQGLEFLIYFQGNSAPDKSGLPSDRFSAERTGGSVSTLTIQRTQQEDSAVYLCASSPRGGVGSYEQYFGPGTRLTVT.

This clone was observed many times. The chain is built from TRBV5-4 and TRBJ2-7; TRBD1 aligns across 12 bases. In germline, CDR1 is SGHNT, CDR2 YYREEE (reference sequence). This CDR3 spans 16 amino acids. With 1 base clipped from V and 5 bases from J, the junction kept 7 bases outside the gene matches. The CDR3 loop is CASSLSLGTGGNEQYF. In DNA, the CDR3 is TGTGCCAGCAGCTTGTCATTGGGGACAGGGGGCAACGAGCAGTACTTC.

The rearrangement uses TRBV5-5 and TRBJ1-3; D gene uncertain. Trimming removed 1 base from V and 2 bases from J, with 10 bases in between. This CDR3 region has 15 residues. The germline V gene has CDR1 SGHKS and CDR2 YYEKEE (reference sequence). As DNA, the CDR3 is TGTGCCAGCAGCTTGATGGAGAGACCTGGAAACACCATATATTTT. Protein sequence: CASSLMERPGNTIYF.

This clone was counted at least ten times. The chain joins TRBV6-6 to TRBJ2-5; 9 nucleotides line up with TRBD2. Germline values: CDR1 MNHNY, CDR2 SVGAGI (reference sequence). CDR3 length: 15 amino acids. Trimming at V came to 4 bases and at J to 2 bases, leaving 5 bases not matched to a gene. The CDR3 nucleotides read TGTGCCAGCAGTTCCCTCCTAGCGGGGCAAGAGACCCAGTACTTC. Amino acids: CASSSLLAGQETQYF.

The V and J genes are TRBV2 and TRBJ1-1, with D possibly being TRBD1 (6 bases). The CDR3 has 14 amino acids. V was shortened by 5 bases and J by 4 bases, with 14 bases between the two germline ends. Germline-derived CDR1 and CDR2 are SNHLY and FYNNEI. The CDR3 DNA reads TGTGCCAGCAGTTACAGGGAGGCGGGCACTGAAGCTTTCTTT. Protein sequence: CASSYREAGTEAFF.

Notes on this clone: A read error likely explains this, since a far larger clone differs by one base. This chain connects TRBV28 to TRBJ1-3, with D possibly matching TRBD1 (5 bases). Trimming stripped 7 bases from V and 2 bases from J, with 18 bases between. Per germline, CDR1 MDHEN and CDR2 SYDVKM. The CDR3 runs 16 residues. CDR3 bases: TGTGCCAGCAAGGAGACAGTCCGCGACCCTGGAAACACCATATATTTT. This sequence encodes CASKETVRDPGNTIYF.

On this clone: At one end the junction does not follow the germline gene, possibly because of a read error. V and J are TRBV6-6 and TRBJ1-6; D is uncertain. The CDR3 has 13 amino acids. From germline, CDR1 is MNHNY and CDR2 SVGAGI (reference sequence). CDR3 sequence (DNA): TGTACCAGCTTGCCAGGTTATAATTCACCCCTCCACTTT. This gives the protein CTSLPGYNSPLHF.

The rearrangement uses TRBV11-2 and TRBJ1-6; TRBD1 matches at 8 bases. CDR3 length: 13 residues. V lost 5 bases and J lost 9; bases outside the gene matches: 3. The germline V gene has CDR1 SGHAT and CDR2 FQNNGV. The CDR3 sequence: CASSDDRGSPLHF. Written as DNA, the CDR3 is TGTGCCAGCAGCGACGACAGGGGTTCACCCCTCCACTTT.

The V gene is TRBV6-5, the J gene TRBJ1-2; D not resolved. Trimming cost V 7 bases and J 7 bases, with 13 bases left between them. This CDR3 is 12 amino acids long. From germline, CDR1 is MNHEY and CDR2 SVGAGI. Here the CDR3 reads CASKGGARGYTF. CDR3 sequence (DNA): TGTGCCAGCAAAGGCGGCGCGCGTGGCTACACCTTC.

The sample holds a few counts of this clone. The rearrangement joins TRBV7-2 to TRBJ1-6, with a tentative D call TRBD1 (6 bases). V was clipped by 4 bases and J by 5 bases, with 9 bases between them. The V gene's germline CDR1 is SGHTA and CDR2 FQGNSA. CDR3 length equals 14 residues. The CDR3: CASSWGQDNSPLHF. The CDR3 nucleotides are TGTGCCAGCAGCTGGGGGCAGGATAATTCACCCCTCCACTTT.

The chain recombines TRBV5-1 with TRBJ2-5; 7 nucleotides match TRBD1. The V segment lost 7 bases and the J segment 3 bases; nucleotides outside the gene matches: 6. CDR3 length: 13 amino acids. CDR1 is SGHRS and CDR2 is YFSETQ in the germline V gene. CDR3 amino acids: CASCRTGKETQYF. The DNA for the CDR3 is TGCGCCAGCTGCCGGACAGGAAAAGAGACCCAGTACTTC. The full variable domain, rest sourced from reference TRBV5-1 and TRBJ2-5, is KAGVTQTPRYLIKTRGQQVTLSCSPISGHRSVSWYQQTPGQGLQFLFEYFSETQRNKGNFPGRFSGRQFSNSRSEMNVSTLELGDSALYLCASCRTGKETQYFGPGTRLLVL.

About this clone: The junction does not match germline at one end; this may be a read error. The chain joins TRBV5-6 to TRBJ1-3; possible D gene TRBD1, 6 bases. The CDR3 is 16 residues long. Germline values: CDR1 SGHDT, CDR2 YYEEEE. The CDR3 here is CASSLVGTQSGNTIYF. The CDR3 DNA is TGTGCCAGCAGCTTGGTCGGGACACAATCTGGGAACACCATATATTTT.

The chain combines TRBV7-9 with TRBJ2-1, with D possibly being TRBD2 (6 bases). Germline V lookup: CDR1 SEHNR, CDR2 FQNEAQ (reference sequence). This CDR3 is 16 amino acids long. Trimming stripped 5 bases from V and 6 bases from J, with 20 bases between. The CDR3 spells CASSPSHGGGGNEQFF. The CDR3 DNA sequence: TGTGCCAGCAGCCCATCCCACGGGGGTGGGGGCAATGAGCAGTTCTTC.

V and J are TRBV6-4 and TRBJ1-1; D gene unclear. V was pared by 3 bases and J by 0 bases, with 8 bases between. The CDR3 is 14 residues long. Germline values: CDR1 MRHNA, CDR2 SNTAGT. CDR3: CASSDVQLNTEAFF. CDR3 coding DNA: TGTGCCAGCAGTGATGTGCAGTTGAACACTGAAGCTTTCTTT.

This CDR3 is CASSGQSYEQYF. The CDR3 coding sequence is TGTGCCAGCAGTGGACAGAGCTACGAGCAGTACTTC. V gene TRBV6-1 combines with J gene TRBJ2-7; possibly TRBD1 for D (5 bases). CDR3 size: 12 residues. Looked up from germline, CDR1 is MNHNS and CDR2 is SASEGT. Trimming removed 4 bases at V and 3 bases at J, with 7 bases between.

This sequence joins TRBV2 and TRBJ2-5, with D maybe TRBD2 (7 bases). The CDR3 has 14 amino acids. V was cut by 7 bases and J by 4 bases, with 16 bases left in between. The germline V gene encodes CDR1 SNHLY and CDR2 FYNNEI. The CDR3 DNA sequence: TGTGCCAGCAACCGGGGGGCTAGTACAGAGACCCAGTACTTC. Translation: CASNRGASTETQYF.

This sequence joins TRBV5-1 and TRBJ2-3; the D gene is possibly TRBD1 (6 bases). This CDR3 is built from 15 residues. The V end was cut by 4 bases, the J end by 5 bases, with 17 bases between. CDR1 is SGHRS, CDR2 YFSETQ, per germline. The CDR3: CASSPGNEGVDTQYF. Here the CDR3 DNA reads TGCGCCAGCAGCCCCGGGAACGAGGGGGTAGATACGCAGTATTTT.

V gene TRBV28 combines with J gene TRBJ1-6; the D gene is possibly TRBD1 (5 bases). This CDR3 region has 14 residues. The V end lost 4 bases, the J end lost 7 bases, and 11 bases lay between the germline ends. CDR1 is MDHEN, CDR2 SYDVKM, per germline. CDR3 sequence: CASSSGTQNSPLHF. In DNA form, the CDR3 reads TGTGCCAGCAGTTCCGGGACGCAAAATTCACCCCTCCACTTT.

The gene calls are TRBV7-2 and TRBJ2-1; possible D gene TRBD1, 5 bases. The CDR3 runs 15 residues. The germline V and J ends were trimmed by 2 bases and 0 bases, with 8 bases remaining between them. Germline assignment: CDR1 SGHTA and CDR2 FQGNSA. Here the CDR3 reads CASSLFQGSYNEQFF. CDR3 DNA sequence: TGTGCCAGCAGCTTATTCCAGGGCTCCTACAATGAGCAGTTCTTC.

This clone has a single count. The CDR3 region has the DNA TGCAGCGTTGGAGGGGTTGAGAGATCGCGAAACTATGGCTACACCTTC. Translating it yields CSVGGVERSRNYGYTF. V gene TRBV29-1 combines with J gene TRBJ1-2; perhaps TRBD1 as D (5 bases). V lost 4 bases to trimming and J lost 2 bases, with 20 bases between them. CDR1 and CDR2 from the germline V gene are SQVTM and ANQGSEA. The CDR3 sequence is 16 residues long.

On this clone: A read error may explain this, as a much larger clone is one base away. The CDR3 region has the DNA TGTGCCAGCAGTGCCGGGACAGGGGACAGCTACACCTTC. It yields the protein CASSAGTGDSYTF. This rearrangement joins TRBV25-1 to TRBJ1-2; 10 bases map to TRBD1. The CDR3 length is 13 residues. Germline assignment: CDR1 MGHDK and CDR2 SYGVNS. With 4 bases clipped from V and 9 bases from J, the junction kept 5 bases outside the gene matches.